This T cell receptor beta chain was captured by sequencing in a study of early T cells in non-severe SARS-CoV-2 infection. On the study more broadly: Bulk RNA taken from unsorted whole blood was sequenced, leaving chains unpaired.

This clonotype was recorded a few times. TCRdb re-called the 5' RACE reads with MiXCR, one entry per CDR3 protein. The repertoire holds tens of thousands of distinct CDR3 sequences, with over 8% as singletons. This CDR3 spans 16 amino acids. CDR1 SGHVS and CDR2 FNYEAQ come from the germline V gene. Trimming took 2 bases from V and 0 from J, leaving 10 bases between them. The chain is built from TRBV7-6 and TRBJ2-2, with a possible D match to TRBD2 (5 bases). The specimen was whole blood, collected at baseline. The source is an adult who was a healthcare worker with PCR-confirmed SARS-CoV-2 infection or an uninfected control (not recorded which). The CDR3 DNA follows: TGTGCCAGCAGCTTACGGCTAGCCGCGAACACCGGGGAGCTGTTTTTT. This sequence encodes CASSLRLAANTGELFF. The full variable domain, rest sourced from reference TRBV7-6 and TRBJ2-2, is GAGVSQSPRYKVTKRGQDVALRCDPISGHVSLYWYRQALGQGPEFLTYFNYEAQQDKSGLPNDRFSAERPEGSISTLTIQRTEQRDSAMYRCASSLRLAANTGELFFGEGSRLTVL.